The T cell receptor beta chain described here comes from a study of spatial heterogeneity in lung cancer. Study-wide points: Whereas they appeared in blood less at follow-up, ubiquitous expanded tumor TCRs appeared there more at resection.

The CDR3 totals 15 residues. V shed 3 bases and J 4 bases; nucleotides not matched to a gene: 7. The germline V gene encodes CDR1 SGHAT and CDR2 FQDESV (reference sequence). Specified time point: sample taken at primary tumor resection. Donors were 55 to 75 untreated early-stage non-small cell lung cancer patients. At least ten counts were recorded for this clonotype. Its specificity is unknown. TCRdb itself ran the 5' RACE reads through MiXCR, one entry per CDR3 protein. The repertoire includes about 24,000 distinct CDR3 sequences, about 3% of them detected once, and more than 25% sits in the top ten.

The source material was PBMCs, sampled at surgery. This sequence originates from a female donor with early-stage non-small cell lung cancer. The chain uses TRBV11-1 and TRBJ2-3; 7 nucleotides align to TRBD1. The CDR3 DNA reads TGTGCCAGCAGCTTTTCGAGGGGGCAGGCAGATACGCAGTATTTT. It translates to CASSFSRGQADTQYF.